Listed here are 23 T cell receptor beta chains from one sample, sequenced in a study of T cell responses to AZD1222 COVID-19 vaccine. This table comes from immunoSEQ multiplex PCR, and its TCRdb copy is limited to in-frame clones, with some not included. The top ten hold around 20% of the sample, which has around 130,000 clones, around 90% seen once. The sample was peripheral blood, taken on day 0 of MenACWY control vaccination. These receptors came from an adult in good health.

This clone occurred a few times. As DNA, the CDR3 is TGCGCCAGCAGTGGGAAGACAGGAGTTTATAGCAATCAGCCCCAGCATTTT. Translating it yields CASSGKTGVYSNQPQHF. The rearrangement uses TRBV10-1 and TRBJ1-5; D perhaps matches TRBD1 (6 bases). Germline CDR1 and CDR2: WNHNN and SYGVQD (reference sequence). Trimming cost V 4 bases and J 0 bases, with 16 bases left between them. The length of the CDR3 is 17 residues.

The CDR3 bases are TGTGCCAGCAGGGACGACCGGCCCGTGGGGGGGACGCAGTATTTT. Its protein product is CASRDDRPVGGTQYF. The chain has TRBV6-5 and TRBJ2-3; 7 nucleotides agree with TRBD2. This CDR3 contains 15 residues. The ends lost 6 bases at V and 9 bases at J; junction bases unmatched: 15. CDR1 and CDR2 (germline): MNHEY, SVGAGI.

This rearrangement joins TRBV19 to TRBJ1-2, with a possible D match to TRBD1 (5 bases). The CDR3 covers 14 residues. Trimming cost V 4 bases and J 3 bases, with 12 bases left between them. The germline V gene has CDR1 LNHDA and CDR2 SQIVND (reference sequence). CDR3 sequence: CASSKRDADYGYTF. The CDR3 DNA reads TGTGCCAGTAGTAAGCGGGACGCGGACTATGGCTACACCTTC.

V usage is TRBV29-1 and J usage is TRBJ1-1; D gene unclear. The germline CDR1 and CDR2 sequences are SQVTM and ANQGSEA. The CDR3 runs 11 residues. Trimming took 6 bases from V and 3 from J, leaving 8 bases between them. CDR3 region: CSVGGYTEAFF. CDR3 DNA sequence: TGCAGCGTCGGTGGGTACACTGAAGCTTTCTTT.

This clone was recorded once. V usage is TRBV27 and J usage is TRBJ2-7; a possible D gene is TRBD1 (6 bases). The CDR3 runs 15 residues. V shed 0 bases and J shed 4 bases, with 13 bases lying between them. Germline V gene sequence: CDR1 MNHEY, CDR2 SMNVEV (reference sequence). DNA for the CDR3: TGTGCCAGCAGTTTATCTGCAGGGGCTGGGTACGAGCAGTACTTC. This encodes CASSLSAGAGYEQYF.

The chain couples TRBV4-1 to TRBJ2-7, with D possibly matching TRBD1 (6 bases). The length of the CDR3 is 14 residues. V shed 3 bases and J shed 2 bases, with 11 bases lying between them. Germline V gives CDR1 MGHRA, CDR2 YSYEKL. For the CDR3, the DNA is TGCGCCAGCAGCCAGGACGCAGGGGCCTACGAGCAGTACTTC. Protein sequence: CASSQDAGAYEQYF.

The chain links TRBV7-9 to TRBJ1-6, with 8 bases matching TRBD1. CDR3 length equals 14 residues. CDR1 and CDR2 (germline): SEHNR, FQNEAQ (reference sequence). The junction had 4 bases not matched to a gene; V was cut back by 5 bases and J by 7 bases. CDR3 residues: CASSLGTGNSPLHF. The CDR3 nucleotides are TGTGCCAGCAGCCTGGGGACAGGAAATTCACCCCTCCACTTT.

The V gene is TRBV28, the J gene TRBJ2-4; D perhaps matches TRBD1 (5 bases). The V gene lost 5 bases and the J gene lost 6 bases, with 17 bases spanning the gap. Germline lookup yields CDR1 MDHEN and CDR2 SYDVKM. This CDR3 region has 15 residues. This CDR3 is CASSQIDRDSNIQYF. The CDR3, as DNA: TGTGCCAGCAGTCAAATTGACAGAGATTCAAACATTCAGTACTTC.

CDR3 nucleotide sequence: TGCAGCGTTGCCTTGGCAGGGGGGGAAGGCTACACCTTC. Translation gives CSVALAGGEGYTF. V and J are TRBV29-1 and TRBJ1-2, with 7 bases lining up with TRBD1. The CDR3 has 13 amino acids. V shed 4 bases, J shed 8 bases, and the junction held 10 bases outside the gene matches. Germline-derived CDR1 and CDR2 are SQVTM and ANQGSEA.

This chain links TRBV5-6 with TRBJ1-2; 9 positions match TRBD1. The junction had 6 bases not matched to a gene; V was cut back by 4 bases and J by 8 bases. Germline V gene lookup returns CDR1 SGHDT and CDR2 YYEEEE. The CDR3 covers 13 residues. Here the CDR3 DNA reads TGTGCCAGCAGCCCTGGGACAGGGCACGGCTACACCTTC. Translating it yields CASSPGTGHGYTF.

The chain joins TRBV7-9 to TRBJ1-3; D not resolved. The CDR3 is made up of 12 amino acids. V was trimmed by 5 bases and J by 1 base, leaving 3 bases between them. Germline CDR1 reads SEHNR; CDR2 reads FQNEAQ (reference sequence). For the CDR3, the DNA is TGTGCCAGCAGCCCATCTGGAAACACCATATATTTT. It is translated as CASSPSGNTIYF. The full variable domain, with the rest looked up from reference TRBV7-9 and TRBJ1-3, is DTGVSQNPRHKITKRGQNVTFRCDPISEHNRLYWYRQTLGQGPEFLTYFQNEAQLEKSRLLSDRFSAERPKGSFSTLEIQRTEQGDSAMYLCASSPSGNTIYFGEGSWLTVV.

This clone was recorded only once. The chain links TRBV3-1 (or the pseudogene TRBV3-2) to TRBJ2-5; 8 nucleotides agree with TRBD2. The CDR3 runs to 15 residues. The germline V gene encodes CDR1 LGHDT and CDR2 YNNKEL (reference sequence). J lost 0 bases, V lost 4 bases, and 4 bases had no gene match. CDR3 sequence reads: CASSLGTSHQETQYF. CDR3 nucleotide sequence: TGTGCCAGCAGCCTCGGGACTAGTCACCAAGAGACCCAGTACTTC.

In its sample, this clone was seen once. This chain links TRBV28 with TRBJ2-3; D is possibly TRBD1 (6 bases). Germline-derived CDR1 and CDR2 are MDHEN and SYDVKM. V was shortened by 1 base and J by 6 bases, with 14 bases between the two germline ends. CDR3 length: 15 residues. DNA for the CDR3: TGTGCCAGCAGTTTATTGGGGGCGGACCGCGATACGCAGTATTTT. Residues: CASSLLGADRDTQYF.

The chain employs TRBV30 and TRBJ1-1; no reliable D call. The CDR3 sequence is 13 residues long. V gave up 3 bases and J gave up 2 bases, with 10 bases separating them. Germline V lookup: CDR1 GTSNPN, CDR2 SVGIG (reference sequence). The chain's CDR3 is CAWRDGSNTEAFF. The CDR3 nucleotides are TGTGCCTGGAGGGACGGATCAAACACTGAAGCTTTCTTT.

This clone was detected a few times. This rearrangement joins TRBV27 to TRBJ1-1; 9 nucleotides match TRBD1. Germline V gene data show CDR1 as MNHEY and CDR2 as SMNVEV (reference sequence). V lost 9 bases to trimming and J lost 1 base; unmatched junction nucleotides: 6. The CDR3 length is 14 residues. The CDR3 sequence is CASGTGWGNTEAFF. Written as DNA, the CDR3 is TGTGCCAGTGGGACAGGGTGGGGGAACACTGAAGCTTTCTTT.

The chain combines TRBV4-1 with TRBJ2-7, with D perhaps TRBD2 (6 bases). Trimming removed 1 base at V and 7 bases at J, with 20 bases between. CDR1 and CDR2 (germline): MGHRA, YSYEKL. CDR3 length equals 16 residues. The CDR3 nucleotides read TGCGCCAGCAGCCAAGGGGGAGGTGGCCCACTAAGAGAGCAGTACTTC. This translates into CASSQGGGGPLREQYF.

This sequence joins TRBV12-2 and TRBJ2-3; TRBD2 is taken as the D call from the table, unchecked against the DNA. TRBV12-2 is a listed pseudogene. This CDR3 has 14 residues. DNA of the CDR3: TGTGCAAGTCGCTTAAGGACTCAAACAGATACGCAGTATTTT. Translation gives CASRLRTQTDTQYF.

This sequence joins TRBV15 and TRBJ2-3; D is uncertain. Germline assignment: CDR1 LNHNV and CDR2 YYDKDF (reference sequence). Trimming pared 5 bases from V and 0 bases from J, leaving 15 bases between. This CDR3 spans 16 amino acids. CDR3 residues: CATSSYARPSTDTQYF. Here the CDR3 DNA reads TGTGCCACCAGCTCCTACGCGAGGCCCAGCACAGATACGCAGTATTTT.

J is TRBJ2-6 and V is TRBV30; D is ambiguous. Between the trimmed V and J ends, which lost 0 bases and 0 bases, there was a span of 0 bases. CDR1 and CDR2 (germline): GTSNPN, SVGIG (reference sequence). The CDR3 contains 13 residues. DNA for the CDR3: TGTGCCTGGAGTGTCTCTGGGGCCAACGTCCTGACTTTC. Amino acid sequence: CAWSVSGANVLTF.

The gene calls are TRBV4-1 and TRBJ1-5, with D perhaps TRBD1 (6 bases). This CDR3 has 16 residues. The germline V and J ends were trimmed by 4 bases and 2 bases, with 15 bases remaining between them. Germline CDR1 and CDR2: MGHRA and YSYEKL. The CDR3 loop reads CASSPGAGAGNQPQHF. CDR3 nucleotide sequence: TGCGCCAGCAGCCCGGGGGCAGGGGCCGGCAATCAGCCCCAGCATTTT.

The chain joins TRBV4-2 to TRBJ1-4; unclear D gene. V was shortened by 0 bases and J by 6 bases, with 2 bases between the two germline ends. The CDR3 runs to 12 residues. Germline V gene sequence: CDR1 LGHNA, CDR2 YNFKEQ. The CDR3 nucleotides read TGTGCCAGCAGCCAAGATGATGAAAAACTGTTTTTT. Protein: CASSQDDEKLFF.

The V and J genes are TRBV6-5 and TRBJ2-7, with D maybe TRBD1 (5 bases). The germline V gene encodes CDR1 MNHEY and CDR2 SVGAGI. CDR3 length equals 14 residues. Deletions cut 4 bases from V and 1 base from J, with 11 bases between. The CDR3 bases are TGTGCCAGCAGTTCCCAGACAGCATCCTACGAGCAGTACTTC. Translated, it gives CASSSQTASYEQYF.

This clone showed up just a few times. V and J are TRBV3-1 (or the pseudogene TRBV3-2) and TRBJ2-1, with a possible D match to TRBD2 (5 bases). The germline V and J ends were trimmed by 1 base and 6 bases, with 13 bases remaining between them. The CDR3 contains 15 residues. The germline V gene encodes CDR1 LGHDT and CDR2 YNNKEL (reference sequence). The CDR3 bases are TGTGCCAGCAGCCAAGGTGCTAGCAGCAGCAATGAGCAGTTCTTC. This sequence encodes CASSQGASSSNEQFF.